These 32 T cell receptor beta chains originate from one sample sequenced in a study of T cell changes during pregnancy in multiple sclerosis. This table comes from immunoSEQ multiplex PCR, and its TCRdb copy is limited to in-frame clones, with some not included. The data hold tens of thousands of clones, with 91% observed a single time. The sample consisted of peripheral blood, taken after pregnancy. The receptors stem from a female donor in good health, enrolled as a control in a pregnancy study.

V and J are TRBV6-6 and TRBJ1-4; 8 bases match TRBD1. This CDR3 is 16 amino acids long. The trim removed 4 bases at V and 1 base at J, leaving 5 bases unmatched. The germline gives CDR1 MNHNY, CDR2 SVGAGI (reference sequence). CDR3 loop: CASSSDRGRTNEKLFF. The CDR3 bases are TGTGCCAGCAGTTCCGACAGGGGAAGAACTAATGAAAAACTGTTTTTT.

J is TRBJ1-6 and V is TRBV9; D perhaps matches TRBD1 (6 bases). The V gene's germline CDR1 is SGDLS and CDR2 YYNGEE. Between the trimmed V and J ends, which lost 4 bases and 5 bases, there was a span of 13 bases. The CDR3 runs 15 residues. The CDR3 region is CASSRTGYDNSPLHF. In DNA, the CDR3 is TGTGCCAGCAGCCGAACAGGGTATGATAATTCACCCCTCCACTTT.

V gene TRBV2 combines with J gene TRBJ1-6, with D possibly being TRBD1 (5 bases). This CDR3 region has 13 residues. Trimming stripped 8 bases from V and 7 bases from J, with 12 bases between. Germline V gene sequence: CDR1 SNHLY, CDR2 FYNNEI. The CDR3 nucleotides read TGTGCCAGCTCAACAGGCAAAAATTCACCCCTCCACTTT. This translates into CASSTGKNSPLHF. Based on the CDR3 plus reference TRBV2 and TRBJ1-6, the full variable domain is EPEVTQTPSHQVTQMGQEVILRCVPISNHLYFYWYRQILGQKVEFLVSFYNNEISEKSEIFDDQFSVERPDGSNFTLKIRSTKLEDSAMYFCASSTGKNSPLHFGNGTRLTVT.

The gene calls are TRBV5-4 and TRBJ2-2; 7 nucleotides match TRBD1. This CDR3 has 14 residues. Per germline, CDR1 SGHNT and CDR2 YYREEE (reference sequence). The J segment lost 4 bases and the V segment lost 4 bases, leaving 4 bases of the junction unmatched. The DNA of the CDR3 is TGTGCCAGCAGCCAAGACAGGGCCACCGGGGAGCTGTTTTTT. This codes for CASSQDRATGELFF.

V gene TRBV7-2 combines with J gene TRBJ2-1; 7 bases agree with TRBD2. Germline CDR1 and CDR2: SGHTA and FQGNSA. The ends lost 4 bases at V and 0 bases at J; junction bases unmatched: 6. CDR3 length: 16 residues. The CDR3 loop reads CASSYQSGNSYNEQFF. In nucleotides, the CDR3 is TGTGCCAGCAGCTATCAGAGCGGGAACTCCTACAATGAGCAGTTCTTC.

The V gene is TRBV7-9, the J gene TRBJ1-6, with a possible D match to TRBD1 (5 bases). The ends were cut back, 2 bases at V and 6 bases at J, with 8 bases in the middle. There are 14 residues in the CDR3. Germline lookup yields CDR1 SEHNR and CDR2 FQNEAQ (reference sequence). The CDR3 reads CASSLQGFNSPLHF. The CDR3 DNA sequence: TGTGCCAGCAGCTTACAGGGCTTTAATTCACCCCTCCACTTT.

This chain links TRBV7-6 with TRBJ2-1; TRBD2 matches at 8 bases. The junction had 10 bases not matched to a gene; V was cut back by 6 bases and J by 9 bases. This CDR3 contains 14 residues. Germline assignment: CDR1 SGHVS and CDR2 FNYEAQ. CDR3 region: CASSLSGAVGEQFF. Here the CDR3 DNA reads TGTGCCAGCAGTCTTAGCGGGGCGGTGGGTGAGCAGTTCTTC.

The gene calls are TRBV2 and TRBJ1-1, with D possibly matching TRBD1 (5 bases). Germline-derived CDR1 and CDR2 are SNHLY and FYNNEI. V lost 6 bases to trimming and J lost 4 bases, with 9 bases between them. The CDR3 extends over 12 amino acids. For the CDR3, the DNA is TGTGCCAGCAGCGCAGGGTTCACTGAAGCTTTCTTT. It is translated as CASSAGFTEAFF.

The chain couples TRBV6-6 to TRBJ1-1; D ambiguous. This CDR3 has 13 amino acids. V was trimmed by 6 bases and J by 0 bases, leaving 8 bases between them. CDR1 is MNHNY and CDR2 is SVGAGI in the germline V gene (reference sequence). The CDR3 sequence: CASSRGMNTEAFF. The CDR3 DNA is TGTGCCAGCAGCCGGGGTATGAACACTGAAGCTTTCTTT.

The genes are TRBV6-1 and TRBJ2-7; 7 bases match TRBD1. This CDR3 contains 14 residues. Germline V gives CDR1 MNHNS, CDR2 SASEGT. Trimming took 8 bases from V and 7 from J; bases not matched to a gene: 14. DNA for the CDR3: TGTGCCAGCGGACCGCCAGGGGGTCAGGGGGAGCAGTACTTC. Translating it yields CASGPPGGQGEQYF.

The CDR3: CASSPWGGKDTQYF. DNA of the CDR3: TGTGCCAGCTCACCGTGGGGAGGGAAAGATACGCAGTATTTT. This chain joins TRBV18 and TRBJ2-3, with 7 bases that match TRBD2. V was pared by 3 bases and J by 5 bases, with 5 bases of the junction left unmatched. Germline lookup yields CDR1 KGHSH and CDR2 LQKENI. There are 14 residues in the CDR3.

The rearrangement uses TRBV5-8 and TRBJ1-6, with TRBD1 as a possible D gene (6 bases). This CDR3 has 17 residues. V dropped 5 bases and J dropped 0 bases, with 15 bases sitting between them. Germline V CDR1 and CDR2: SGHTS, YDEGEE. DNA for the CDR3: TGTGCCAGCAGACACGACAGGATAAGCTCCTATAATTCACCCCTCCACTTT. Translated: CASRHDRISSYNSPLHF.

The V call is TRBV5-4, the J call TRBJ2-7; TRBD2 matches at 11 bases. V gave up 0 bases and J gave up 4 bases; unmatched junction bases: 3. There are 15 residues in the CDR3. Looked up from germline, CDR1 is SGHNT and CDR2 is YYREEE (reference sequence). CDR3 region: CASSLGLAGRYEQYF. The CDR3 DNA follows: TGTGCCAGCAGCTTGGGACTAGCGGGGAGGTACGAGCAGTACTTC.

The chain joins TRBV5-1 to TRBJ1-1, with D unclear. V was clipped by 5 bases and J by 2 bases, with 13 bases between them. The V gene's germline CDR1 is SGHRS and CDR2 YFSETQ. This CDR3 has 14 amino acids. CDR3 DNA: TGCGCCAGCAGTCCCAGGAGGATCAACACTGAAGCTTTCTTT. Translating it yields CASSPRRINTEAFF.

The genes are TRBV4-2 and TRBJ1-4; D is unclear. V lost 1 base to trimming and J lost 7 bases, with 10 bases between them. Germline assignment: CDR1 LGHNA and CDR2 YNFKEQ. There are 14 residues in the CDR3. CDR3 bases: TGTGCCAGCAGCCAAGTCTACAGCGGTGAAAAACTGTTTTTT. Residues: CASSQVYSGEKLFF.

The CDR3 DNA reads as TGTGCCAGCAGCTCCCAGGGGCTAAGCACAGATACGCAGTATTTT. Residues: CASSSQGLSTDTQYF. The chain carries TRBV7-3 and TRBJ2-3; possible D gene TRBD1, 6 bases. The CDR3 consists of 15 residues. V lost 4 bases and J lost 0, with 11 bases in between. The V gene's germline CDR1 is SGHTA and CDR2 FQGTGA. The whole variable domain, filled in from reference TRBV7-3 and TRBJ2-3, reads GAGVSQTPSNKVTEKGKYVELRCDPISGHTALYWYRQSLGQGPEFLIYFQGTGAADDSGLPNDRFFAVRPEGSVSTLKIQRTERGDSAVYLCASSSQGLSTDTQYFGPGTRLTVL.

This clone was seen only once. This sequence joins TRBV7-2 and TRBJ2-5, with 7 bases that match TRBD1. The CDR3 extends over 15 amino acids. Germline V gene data show CDR1 as SGHTA and CDR2 as FQGNSA. Losses at the gene ends were 3 bases for V and 5 bases for J; bases not matched to a gene: 9. CDR3 bases: TGTGCCAGCAGCTTGGGAAACAGGGGCGGCGAGACCCAGTACTTC. Its translation is CASSLGNRGGETQYF.

V and J are TRBV9 and TRBJ2-7; 11 positions agree with TRBD2. This CDR3 is built from 14 residues. The germline V gene has CDR1 SGDLS and CDR2 YYNGEE. With V trimmed by 0 bases and J by 4 bases, 0 bases remained unmatched. The CDR3 reads CASSVGLAGYEQYF. The DNA for the CDR3 is TGTGCCAGCAGCGTAGGACTAGCGGGGTACGAGCAGTACTTC.

This clone was found a few times. The rearrangement joins TRBV30 to TRBJ1-4; D remains ambiguous. V lost 0 bases and J 4 bases, leaving 9 bases between the germline ends. The CDR3 spans 14 residues. From germline, CDR1 is GTSNPN and CDR2 SVGIG (reference sequence). The DNA for the CDR3 is TGTGCCTGGAGTGTTGGTCGAGTTAATGAAAAACTGTTTTTT. Translation gives CAWSVGRVNEKLFF.

V is TRBV7-6 and J is TRBJ1-1, with D perhaps matching TRBD1 (6 bases). This CDR3 contains 14 residues. The germline V gene has CDR1 SGHVS and CDR2 FNYEAQ. Deletions cut 5 bases from V and 1 base from J, with 11 bases between. The CDR3 sequence: CASSQKTGNTEAFF. The CDR3 DNA follows: TGTGCCAGCAGCCAAAAGACAGGGAACACTGAAGCTTTCTTT. Complete variable domain (other parts from reference TRBV7-6 and TRBJ1-1): GAGVSQSPRYKVTKRGQDVALRCDPISGHVSLYWYRQALGQGPEFLTYFNYEAQQDKSGLPNDRFSAERPEGSISTLTIQRTEQRDSAMYRCASSQKTGNTEAFFGQGTRLTVV.

The chain links TRBV5-8 to TRBJ2-5, with 10 positions matching TRBD1. The tail of the sequence fits TRBJ2-7 better, so the J call may be wrong. The CDR3 loop spans 15 amino acids. CDR1 is SGHTS and CDR2 is YDEGEE in the germline V gene. CDR3 sequence reads: CASSQLPGQGNEQYF. DNA of the CDR3: TGTGCCAGCAGCCAGCTTCCGGGACAGGGGAACGAGCAGTACTTC.

CDR3 nucleotides: TGTGCCAGCTCACCACGGGGGGAATCCGAGCAGTACTTC. It yields the protein CASSPRGESEQYF. This rearrangement joins TRBV18 to TRBJ2-7, with D possibly matching TRBD2 (6 bases). Germline V CDR1 and CDR2: KGHSH, LQKENI. Trimming removed 1 base at V and 6 bases at J, with 10 bases between. The CDR3 has 13 amino acids. Full variable domain (rest looked up from reference TRBV18 and TRBJ2-7): NAGVMQNPRHLVRRRGQEARLRCSPMKGHSHVYWYRQLPEEGLKFMVYLQKENIIDESGMPKERFSAEFPKEGPSILRIQQVVRGDSAAYFCASSPRGESEQYFGPGTRLTVT.

The chain is built from TRBV5-1 and TRBJ1-4; TRBD1 agrees at 7 bases. Germline V gene data show CDR1 as SGHRS and CDR2 as YFSETQ. The CDR3 totals 16 residues. The V segment lost 3 bases and the J segment 7 bases; nucleotides outside the gene matches: 12. CDR3 residues: CASSSTTGRRGEKLFF. The DNA of the CDR3 is TGCGCCAGCAGCTCCACGACAGGGCGAAGGGGTGAAAAACTGTTTTTT. The full variable domain, in which reference TRBV5-1 and TRBJ1-4 provide the parts outside the CDR3, is KAGVTQTPRYLIKTRGQQVTLSCSPISGHRSVSWYQQTPGQGLQFLFEYFSETQRNKGNFPGRFSGRQFSNSRSEMNVSTLELGDSALYLCASSSTTGRRGEKLFFGSGTQLSVL.

The chain recombines TRBV10-2 with TRBJ2-5, with D maybe TRBD2 (6 bases). Trimming took 3 bases from V and 5 from J, leaving 22 bases between them. Germline V gene lookup returns CDR1 WSHSY and CDR2 SAAADI. CDR3 length: 17 amino acids. The CDR3 DNA follows: TGCGCCAGCAGTGACCCCAAGTTGACGGAAGGAGGGGAGACCCAGTACTTC. As protein: CASSDPKLTEGGETQYF.

This clone was observed a few times. The chain has TRBV30 and TRBJ1-1; D is ambiguous. Trimming pared 1 base from V and 7 bases from J, leaving 10 bases between. Germline CDR1 reads GTSNPN; CDR2 reads SVGIG (reference sequence). This CDR3 comprises 12 residues. The CDR3 here is CAWSGEGHEAFF. The CDR3 DNA follows: TGTGCCTGGAGTGGCGAGGGTCATGAAGCTTTCTTT. The whole variable domain, remainder taken from reference TRBV30 and TRBJ1-1, is SQTIHQWPATLVQPVGSPLSLECTVEGTSNPNLYWYRQAAGRGLQLLFYSVGIGQISSEVPQNLSASRPQDRQFILSSKKLLLSDSGFYLCAWSGEGHEAFFGQGTRLTVV.

The chain recombines TRBV19 with TRBJ2-7; maybe TRBD1 (6 bases). Germline CDR1 LNHDA, CDR2 SQIVND (reference sequence). Trimming stripped 6 bases from V and 4 bases from J, with 10 bases between. The CDR3 extends over 12 amino acids. The CDR3 sequence: CASRDSWYEQYF. The CDR3 DNA sequence: TGTGCCAGTAGGGACAGCTGGTACGAGCAGTACTTC.

The rearrangement links TRBV5-1 to TRBJ2-1, with 7 bases matching TRBD2. This CDR3 has 16 amino acids. The germline V gene has CDR1 SGHRS and CDR2 YFSETQ. Unmatched junction bases numbered 8, after V lost 0 bases and J lost 5 bases. The CDR3 spells CASSLDPGGLDNEQFF. The DNA for the CDR3 is TGCGCCAGCAGCTTGGACCCGGGGGGATTGGACAATGAGCAGTTCTTC.

V gene TRBV9 combines with J gene TRBJ2-3; TRBD1 aligns across 9 bases. The length of the CDR3 is 14 residues. V shed 2 bases, J shed 5 bases, and the junction held 3 bases outside the gene matches. The germline V gene encodes CDR1 SGDLS and CDR2 YYNGEE. The CDR3 sequence: CASSVGQGRDTQYF. The CDR3 nucleotides read TGTGCCAGCAGCGTTGGACAGGGGAGAGATACGCAGTATTTT. Full variable domain (remainder filled in from reference TRBV9 and TRBJ2-3): DSGVTQTPKHLITATGQRVTLRCSPRSGDLSVYWYQQSLDQGLQFLIQYYNGEERAKGNILERFSAQQFPDLHSELNLSSLELGDSALYFCASSVGQGRDTQYFGPGTRLTVL.

The chain recombines TRBV7-2 with TRBJ1-5; D is ambiguous. CDR1 SGHTA and CDR2 FQGNSA come from the germline V gene. The V gene lost 3 bases and the J gene lost 5 bases, with 5 bases spanning the gap. This CDR3 comprises 12 residues. CDR3 nucleotide sequence: TGTGCCAGCAGCTTTTATCATCAGCCCCAGCATTTT. Translation gives CASSFYHQPQHF.

The gene calls are TRBV4-3 and TRBJ1-6; D gene ambiguous. CDR3 length: 17 amino acids. Trimming left V 4 bases short and J 1 base short, with 14 bases between. CDR1 and CDR2 (germline): LGHNA, YSLEER. This CDR3 reads CASSPTSAGSYNSPLHF. The CDR3 region has the DNA TGCGCCAGCAGCCCGACGTCCGCGGGGTCCTATAATTCACCCCTCCACTTT.

The chain uses TRBV7-2 and TRBJ2-7, with 14 nucleotides matching TRBD2. Trimming removed 6 bases from V and 3 bases from J; junction bases left unmatched: 4. Germline V gene sequence: CDR1 SGHTA, CDR2 FQGNSA. The CDR3 sequence is 15 residues long. Here the CDR3 reads CASRTGLAGGYEQYF. The CDR3 nucleotides are TGTGCCAGCAGAACCGGACTAGCGGGGGGCTACGAGCAGTACTTC.

The chain uses TRBV11-3 and TRBJ1-6, with a weak D call TRBD1 (5 bases). The CDR3 has 16 residues. V shed 4 bases and J shed 9 bases, with 19 bases lying between them. Germline V gene sequence: CDR1 SGHNT, CDR2 YENEEA. CDR3 DNA: TGTGCCAGCAGCTCACCTCAGGAGGGGAAAAGTTCACCCCTCCACTTT. Protein product: CASSSPQEGKSSPLHF.